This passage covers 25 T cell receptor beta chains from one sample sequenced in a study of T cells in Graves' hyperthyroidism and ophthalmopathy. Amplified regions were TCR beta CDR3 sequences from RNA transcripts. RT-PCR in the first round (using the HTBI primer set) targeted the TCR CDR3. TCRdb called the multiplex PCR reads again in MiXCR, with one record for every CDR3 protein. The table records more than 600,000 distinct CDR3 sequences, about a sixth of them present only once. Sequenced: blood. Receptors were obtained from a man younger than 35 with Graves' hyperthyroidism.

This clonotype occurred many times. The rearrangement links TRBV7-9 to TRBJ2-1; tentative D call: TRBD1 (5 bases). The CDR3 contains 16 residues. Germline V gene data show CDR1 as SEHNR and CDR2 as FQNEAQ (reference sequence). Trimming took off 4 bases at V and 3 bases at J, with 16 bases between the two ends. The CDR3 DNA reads TGTGCCAGCAGCTCCCGTGACAGCGATGGCTACAATGAGCAGTTCTTC. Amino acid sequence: CASSSRDSDGYNEQFF.

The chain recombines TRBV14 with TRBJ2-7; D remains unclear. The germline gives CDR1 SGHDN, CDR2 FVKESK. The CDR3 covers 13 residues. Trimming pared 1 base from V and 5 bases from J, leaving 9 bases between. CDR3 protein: CASSQGLWDEQYF. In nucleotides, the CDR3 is TGTGCCAGCAGCCAAGGATTATGGGACGAGCAGTACTTC.

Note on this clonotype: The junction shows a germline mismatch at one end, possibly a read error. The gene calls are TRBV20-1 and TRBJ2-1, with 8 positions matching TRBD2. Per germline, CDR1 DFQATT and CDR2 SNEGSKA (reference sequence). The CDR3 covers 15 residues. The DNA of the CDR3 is TGCAGTGTTAGACCTCCTTTACTAGCGGACCATGAGCAGTTCTTC. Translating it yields CSVRPPLLADHEQFF.

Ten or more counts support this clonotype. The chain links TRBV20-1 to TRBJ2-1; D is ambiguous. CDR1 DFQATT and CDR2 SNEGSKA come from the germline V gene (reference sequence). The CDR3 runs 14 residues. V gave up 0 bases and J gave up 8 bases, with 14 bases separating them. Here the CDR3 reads CSAREAPPGDEQFF. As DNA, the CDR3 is TGCAGTGCTAGAGAGGCCCCGCCGGGCGATGAGCAGTTCTTC.

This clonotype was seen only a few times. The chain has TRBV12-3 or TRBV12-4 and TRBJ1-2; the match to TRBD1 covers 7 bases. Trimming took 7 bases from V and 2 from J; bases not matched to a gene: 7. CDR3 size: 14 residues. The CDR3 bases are TGTGCCAGCACCGACACAGGGGAGAACTATGGCTACACCTTC. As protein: CASTDTGENYGYTF.

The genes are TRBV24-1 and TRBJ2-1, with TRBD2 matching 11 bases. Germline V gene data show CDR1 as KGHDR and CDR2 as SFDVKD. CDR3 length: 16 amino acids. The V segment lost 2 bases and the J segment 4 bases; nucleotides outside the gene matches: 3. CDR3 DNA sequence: TGTGCCACCAGTGATTCTAGCGGGAGGAGGTACAATGAGCAGTTCTTC. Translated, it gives CATSDSSGRRYNEQFF.

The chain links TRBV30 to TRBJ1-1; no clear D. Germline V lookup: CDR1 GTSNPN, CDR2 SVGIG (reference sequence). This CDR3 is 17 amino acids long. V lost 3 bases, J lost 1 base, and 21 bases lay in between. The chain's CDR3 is CAWRALLRGGSNTEAFF. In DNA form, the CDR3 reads TGTGCCTGGAGGGCCCTTCTTCGAGGCGGATCGAACACTGAAGCTTTCTTT. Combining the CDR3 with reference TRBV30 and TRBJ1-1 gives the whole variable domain SQTIHQWPATLVQPVGSPLSLECTVEGTSNPNLYWYRQAAGRGLQLLFYSVGIGQISSEVPQNLSASRPQDRQFILSSKKLLLSDSGFYLCAWRALLRGGSNTEAFFGQGTRLTVV.

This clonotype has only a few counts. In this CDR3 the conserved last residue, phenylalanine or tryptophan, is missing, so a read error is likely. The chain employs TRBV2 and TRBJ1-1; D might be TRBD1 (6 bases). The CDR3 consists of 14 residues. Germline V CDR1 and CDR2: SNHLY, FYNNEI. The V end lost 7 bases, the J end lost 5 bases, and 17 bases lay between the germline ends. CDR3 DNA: TGTGCCAGCACCCCCGGAGCGCAGGGGACTGAAGCTTTCCTT. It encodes CASTPGAQGTEAFL.

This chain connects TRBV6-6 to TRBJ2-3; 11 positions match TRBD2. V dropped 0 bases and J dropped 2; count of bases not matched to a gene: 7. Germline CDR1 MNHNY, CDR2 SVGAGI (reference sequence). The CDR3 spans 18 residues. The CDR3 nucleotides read TGTGCCAGCAGTTACTCCCTAGCGGGAGGTGGGGACACAGATACGCAGTATTTT. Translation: CASSYSLAGGGDTDTQYF.

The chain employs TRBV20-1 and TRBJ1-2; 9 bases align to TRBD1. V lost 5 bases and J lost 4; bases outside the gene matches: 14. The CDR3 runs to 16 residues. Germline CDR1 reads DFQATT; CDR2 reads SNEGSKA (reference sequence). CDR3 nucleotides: TGCAGTGCTCCCTCACCGCTCGGGACAGGGCTCTATGGCTACACCTTC. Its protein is CSAPSPLGTGLYGYTF.

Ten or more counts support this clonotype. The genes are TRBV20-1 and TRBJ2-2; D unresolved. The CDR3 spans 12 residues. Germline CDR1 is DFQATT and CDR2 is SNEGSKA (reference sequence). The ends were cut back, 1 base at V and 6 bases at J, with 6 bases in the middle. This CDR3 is CSARVGAGELFF. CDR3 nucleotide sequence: TGCAGTGCTAGAGTCGGTGCCGGGGAGCTGTTTTTT.

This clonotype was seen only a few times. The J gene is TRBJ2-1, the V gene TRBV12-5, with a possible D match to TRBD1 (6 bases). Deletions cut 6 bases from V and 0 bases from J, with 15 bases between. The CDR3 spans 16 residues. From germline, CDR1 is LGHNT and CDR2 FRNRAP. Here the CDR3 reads CASGSSAGDSYNEQFF. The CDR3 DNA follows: TGTGCTAGTGGCTCCTCGGCAGGGGACTCCTACAATGAGCAGTTCTTC.

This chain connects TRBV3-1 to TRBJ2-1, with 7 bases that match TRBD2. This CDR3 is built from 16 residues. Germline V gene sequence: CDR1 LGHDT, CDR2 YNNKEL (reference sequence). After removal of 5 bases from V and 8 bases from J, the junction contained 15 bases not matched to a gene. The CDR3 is CASSGEWAGVSDEQFF. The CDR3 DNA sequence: TGTGCCAGCAGCGGTGAGTGGGCGGGAGTGTCGGATGAGCAGTTCTTC.

The CDR3: CSVEPSSTDTQYF. The CDR3, as DNA: TGCAGTGTCGAGCCTTCTAGCACAGATACGCAGTATTTT. The chain links TRBV20-1 to TRBJ2-3, with no clear D. The CDR3 contains 13 residues. Germline V gene lookup returns CDR1 DFQATT and CDR2 SNEGSKA (reference sequence). The V end was cut by 7 bases, the J end by 0 bases, with 11 bases between.

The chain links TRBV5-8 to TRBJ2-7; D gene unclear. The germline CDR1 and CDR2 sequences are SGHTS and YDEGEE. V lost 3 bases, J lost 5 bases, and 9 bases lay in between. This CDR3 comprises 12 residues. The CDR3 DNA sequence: TGTGCCAGCAGCTCACATAAGCACGAGCAGTACTTC. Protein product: CASSSHKHEQYF.

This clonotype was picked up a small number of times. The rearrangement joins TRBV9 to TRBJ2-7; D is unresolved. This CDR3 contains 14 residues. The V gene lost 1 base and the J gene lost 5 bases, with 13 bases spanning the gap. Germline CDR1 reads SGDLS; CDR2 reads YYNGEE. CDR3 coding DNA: TGTGCCAGCAGCGTATCCTGGGCCAACCACGAGCAGTACTTC. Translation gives CASSVSWANHEQYF.

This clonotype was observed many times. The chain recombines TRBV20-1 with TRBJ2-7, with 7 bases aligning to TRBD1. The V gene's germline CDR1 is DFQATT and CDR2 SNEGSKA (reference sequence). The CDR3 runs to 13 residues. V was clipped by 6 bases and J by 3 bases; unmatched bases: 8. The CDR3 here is CSAEYRDSYEQYF. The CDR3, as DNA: TGCAGTGCGGAATACCGGGACAGCTACGAGCAGTACTTC.

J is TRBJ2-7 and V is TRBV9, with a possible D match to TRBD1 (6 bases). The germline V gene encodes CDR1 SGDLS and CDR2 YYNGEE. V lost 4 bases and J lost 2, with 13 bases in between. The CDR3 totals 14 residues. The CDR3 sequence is CASSTGTKPYEQYF. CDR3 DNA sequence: TGTGCCAGCAGCACCGGGACAAAGCCCTACGAGCAGTACTTC. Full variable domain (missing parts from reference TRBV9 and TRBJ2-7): DSGVTQTPKHLITATGQRVTLRCSPRSGDLSVYWYQQSLDQGLQFLIQYYNGEERAKGNILERFSAQQFPDLHSELNLSSLELGDSALYFCASSTGTKPYEQYFGPGTRLTVT.

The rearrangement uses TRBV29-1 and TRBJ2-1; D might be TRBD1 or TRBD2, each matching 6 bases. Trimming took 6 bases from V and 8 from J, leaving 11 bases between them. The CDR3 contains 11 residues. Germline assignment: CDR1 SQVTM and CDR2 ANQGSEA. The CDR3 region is CSVEGGHEQFF. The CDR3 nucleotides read TGCAGCGTGGAGGGGGGCCATGAGCAGTTCTTC.

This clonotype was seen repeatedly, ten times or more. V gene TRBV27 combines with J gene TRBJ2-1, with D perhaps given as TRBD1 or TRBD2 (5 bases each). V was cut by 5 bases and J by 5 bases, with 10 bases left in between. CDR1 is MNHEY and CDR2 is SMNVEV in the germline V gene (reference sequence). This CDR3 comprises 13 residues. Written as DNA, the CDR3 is TGTGCCAGCAGTCTCGGGACCCACAATGAGCAGTTCTTC. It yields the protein CASSLGTHNEQFF.

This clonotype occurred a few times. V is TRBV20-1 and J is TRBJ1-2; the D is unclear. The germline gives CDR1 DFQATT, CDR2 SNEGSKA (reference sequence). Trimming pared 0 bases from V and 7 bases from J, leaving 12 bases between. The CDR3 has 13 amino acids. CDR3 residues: CSARDRGGSGYTF. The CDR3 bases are TGCAGTGCTAGAGATCGGGGAGGGAGTGGCTACACCTTC.

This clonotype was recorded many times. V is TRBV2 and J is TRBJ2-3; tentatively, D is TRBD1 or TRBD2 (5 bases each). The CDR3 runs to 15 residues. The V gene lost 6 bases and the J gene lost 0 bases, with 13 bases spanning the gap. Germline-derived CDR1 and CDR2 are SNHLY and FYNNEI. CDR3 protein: CASSNGTLSTDTQYF. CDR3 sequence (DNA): TGTGCCAGCAGCAATGGGACCCTTAGCACAGATACGCAGTATTTT.

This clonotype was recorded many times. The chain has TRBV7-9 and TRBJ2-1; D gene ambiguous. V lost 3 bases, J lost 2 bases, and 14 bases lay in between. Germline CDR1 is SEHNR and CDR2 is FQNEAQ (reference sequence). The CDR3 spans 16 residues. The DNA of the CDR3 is TGTGCCAGCAGCTTGAGGACGCAGAAACCCTACAATGAGCAGTTCTTC. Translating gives CASSLRTQKPYNEQFF. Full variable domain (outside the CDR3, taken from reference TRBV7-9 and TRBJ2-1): DTGVSQNPRHKITKRGQNVTFRCDPISEHNRLYWYRQTLGQGPEFLTYFQNEAQLEKSRLLSDRFSAERPKGSFSTLEIQRTEQGDSAMYLCASSLRTQKPYNEQFFGPGTRLTVL.

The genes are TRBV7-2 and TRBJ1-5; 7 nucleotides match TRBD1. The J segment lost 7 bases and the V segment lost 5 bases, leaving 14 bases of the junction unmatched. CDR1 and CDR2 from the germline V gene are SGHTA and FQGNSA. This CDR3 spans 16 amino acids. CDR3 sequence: CASSPRGQGGRQPQHF. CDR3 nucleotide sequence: TGTGCCAGCAGCCCTCGAGGGCAGGGGGGGAGGCAGCCCCAGCATTTT.

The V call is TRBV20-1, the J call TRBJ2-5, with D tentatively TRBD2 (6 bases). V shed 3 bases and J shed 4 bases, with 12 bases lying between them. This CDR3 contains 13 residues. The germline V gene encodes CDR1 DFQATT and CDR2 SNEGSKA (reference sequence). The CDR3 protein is CSARGGVGETQYF. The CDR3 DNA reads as TGCAGTGCTAGGGGAGGAGTAGGAGAGACCCAGTACTTC.